These 4 T cell receptor beta chains share one sample of origin, sequenced in a study of blood T cell repertoires in COVID-19. Clones were sequenced by immunoSEQ multiplex PCR, and TCRdb holds only the in-frame ones, with some missing. The profile shows approximately 61,000 clones, approximately 84% of them singletons. What was sequenced was peripheral blood. Receptors were obtained from a human donor in a cohort sampled during active COVID-19.

The chain joins TRBV18 to TRBJ2-7, with 8 bases aligning to TRBD2. This CDR3 has 16 amino acids. Germline V gene data show CDR1 as KGHSH and CDR2 as LQKENI. J gave up 4 bases and V 0 bases, and 8 bases lay outside the gene matches. The CDR3 DNA is TGTGCCAGCTCACCACCGACCGCGGGGGGCACTTACGAGCAGTACTTC. It is translated as CASSPPTAGGTYEQYF. The variable domain in full, completed from reference TRBV18 and TRBJ2-7, reads NAGVMQNPRHLVRRRGQEARLRCSPMKGHSHVYWYRQLPEEGLKFMVYLQKENIIDESGMPKERFSAEFPKEGPSILRIQQVVRGDSAAYFCASSPPTAGGTYEQYFGPGTRLTVT.

J is TRBJ2-1 and V is TRBV10-1, with D perhaps matching TRBD2 (5 bases). There are 13 residues in the CDR3. The germline V and J ends were trimmed by 6 bases and 9 bases, with 15 bases remaining between them. Germline lookup yields CDR1 WNHNN and CDR2 SYGVQD (reference sequence). CDR3: CASRETPRGEQFF. The CDR3 coding sequence is TGCGCCAGCAGGGAGACTCCTCGGGGTGAGCAGTTCTTC.

J is TRBJ2-7 and V is TRBV5-4; D gene unclear. Trimming took off 4 bases at V and 0 bases at J, with 11 bases between the two ends. Germline V CDR1 and CDR2: SGHNT, YYREEE (reference sequence). This CDR3 has 14 residues. The CDR3 DNA follows: TGTGCCAGCAGCACCGGGTCCAGCTCCTACGAGCAGTACTTC. Translated: CASSTGSSSYEQYF.

J is TRBJ2-7 and V is TRBV28; 13 bases align to TRBD2. This CDR3 region has 18 residues. From germline, CDR1 is MDHEN and CDR2 SYDVKM. V lost 3 bases and J lost 5; bases outside the gene matches: 13. The chain's CDR3 is CASSFGTSGNLGQNEQYF. As DNA, the CDR3 is TGTGCCAGCAGTTTCGGGACTAGCGGGAACCTTGGGCAGAACGAGCAGTACTTC.